This TCR beta chain derives from a study of post-analysis software for immune sequencing data. Study context: Patients with relapsing-remitting, secondary progressive and progressive-relapsing multiple sclerosis courses were all represented. Overall study results and limits: TRBV segments more frequent in patients than in controls numbered five and included TRBV5-6, TRBV5-1 and TRBV20-1. When compared against controls, multiple sclerosis patients showed significantly lower normalized Chao1 diversity.

To note about this clonotype: Its antigen is as yet unknown.

Unique molecular identifiers featured in each of the TCR beta cDNA libraries. The T cell input of 1 to 10 million gave hundreds of thousands of cDNA molecules. MiXCR was run by TCRdb on the PCR reads, yielding one entry per CDR3 protein. Of hundreds of thousands of distinct CDR3 sequences listed, 25% to 30% are singletons. V shed 4 bases and J shed 5 bases, with 9 bases lying between them. The germline V gene has CDR1 MDHEN and CDR2 SYDVKM. The CDR3 runs to 13 residues. What was sequenced was blood. The clonotype originates from a girl aged 10 to 17 with multiple sclerosis. The chain carries TRBV28 and TRBJ1-5, with D tentatively TRBD1 (5 bases). The CDR3 coding sequence is TGTGCCAGCAGTTCCCAGGGATATCAGCCCCAGCATTTT. Translated: CASSSQGYQPQHF.